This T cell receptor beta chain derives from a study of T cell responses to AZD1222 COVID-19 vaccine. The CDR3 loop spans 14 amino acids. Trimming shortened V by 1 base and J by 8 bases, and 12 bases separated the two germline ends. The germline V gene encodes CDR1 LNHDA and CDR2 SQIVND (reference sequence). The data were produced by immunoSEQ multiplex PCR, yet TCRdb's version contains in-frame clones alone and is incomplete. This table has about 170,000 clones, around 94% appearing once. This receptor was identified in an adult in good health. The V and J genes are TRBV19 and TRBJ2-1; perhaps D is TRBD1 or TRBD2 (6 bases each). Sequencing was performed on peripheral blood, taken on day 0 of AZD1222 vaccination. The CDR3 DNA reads TGTGCCAGTAGTATAGGACTAGGGGGAGATGAGCAGTTCTTC. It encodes CASSIGLGGDEQFF.